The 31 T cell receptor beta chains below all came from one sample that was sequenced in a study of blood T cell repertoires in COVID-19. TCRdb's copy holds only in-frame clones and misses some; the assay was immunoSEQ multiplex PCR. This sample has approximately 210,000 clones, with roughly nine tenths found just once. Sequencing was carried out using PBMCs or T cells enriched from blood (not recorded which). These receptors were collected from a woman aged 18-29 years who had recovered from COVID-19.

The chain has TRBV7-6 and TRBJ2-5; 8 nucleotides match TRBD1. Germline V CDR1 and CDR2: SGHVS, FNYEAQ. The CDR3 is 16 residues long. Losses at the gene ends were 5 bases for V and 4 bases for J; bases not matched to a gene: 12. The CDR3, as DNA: TGTGCCAGCAGCCCAAACTCAGGGGGCGGGATAGAGACCCAGTACTTC. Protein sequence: CASSPNSGGGIETQYF.

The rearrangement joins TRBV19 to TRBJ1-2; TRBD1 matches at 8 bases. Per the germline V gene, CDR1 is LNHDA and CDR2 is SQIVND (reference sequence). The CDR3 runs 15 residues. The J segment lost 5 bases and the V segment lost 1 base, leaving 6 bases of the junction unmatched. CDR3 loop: CASSIGGTGEYGYTF. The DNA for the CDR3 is TGTGCCAGTAGTATAGGGGGGACAGGCGAATATGGCTACACCTTC.

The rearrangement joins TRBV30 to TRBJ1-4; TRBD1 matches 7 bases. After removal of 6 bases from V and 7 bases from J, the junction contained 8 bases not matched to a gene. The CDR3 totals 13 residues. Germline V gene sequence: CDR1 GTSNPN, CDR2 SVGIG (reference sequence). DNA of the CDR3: TGTGCCTGCATTCCGGGACAGCCTGAAAAACTGTTTTTT. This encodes CACIPGQPEKLFF.

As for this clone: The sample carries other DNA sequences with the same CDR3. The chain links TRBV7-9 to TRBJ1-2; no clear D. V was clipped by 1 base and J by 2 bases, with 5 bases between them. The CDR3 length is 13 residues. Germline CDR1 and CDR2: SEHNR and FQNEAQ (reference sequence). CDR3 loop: CASSLGQNYGYTF. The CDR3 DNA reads TGTGCCAGCAGCTTAGGACAAAACTATGGCTACACCTTC.

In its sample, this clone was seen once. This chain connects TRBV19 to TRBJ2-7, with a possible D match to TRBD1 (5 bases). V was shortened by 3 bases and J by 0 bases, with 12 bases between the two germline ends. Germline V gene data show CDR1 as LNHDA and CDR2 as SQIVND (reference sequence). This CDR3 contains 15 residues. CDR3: CASSIKGSSSYEQYF. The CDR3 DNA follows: TGTGCCAGTAGTATCAAGGGGTCCAGCTCCTACGAGCAGTACTTC.

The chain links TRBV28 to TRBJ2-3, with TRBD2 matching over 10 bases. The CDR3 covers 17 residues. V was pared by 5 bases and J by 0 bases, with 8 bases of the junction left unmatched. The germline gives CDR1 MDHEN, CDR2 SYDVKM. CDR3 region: CASSDSGGPSSTDTQYF. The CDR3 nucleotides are TGTGCCAGCAGTGATAGCGGGGGGCCATCTAGCACAGATACGCAGTATTTT.

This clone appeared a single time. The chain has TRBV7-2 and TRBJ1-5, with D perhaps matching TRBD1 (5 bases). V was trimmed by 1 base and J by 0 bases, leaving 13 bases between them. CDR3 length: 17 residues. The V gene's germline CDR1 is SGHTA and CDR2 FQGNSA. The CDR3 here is CASSLVAGVNSNQPQHF. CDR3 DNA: TGTGCCAGCAGCTTAGTTGCGGGGGTCAATAGCAATCAGCCCCAGCATTTT.

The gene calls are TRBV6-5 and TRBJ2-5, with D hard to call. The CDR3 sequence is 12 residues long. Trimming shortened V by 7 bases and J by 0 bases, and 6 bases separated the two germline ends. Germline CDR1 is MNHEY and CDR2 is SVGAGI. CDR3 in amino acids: CASNPNQETQYF. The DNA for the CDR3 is TGTGCCAGCAATCCTAACCAAGAGACCCAGTACTTC.

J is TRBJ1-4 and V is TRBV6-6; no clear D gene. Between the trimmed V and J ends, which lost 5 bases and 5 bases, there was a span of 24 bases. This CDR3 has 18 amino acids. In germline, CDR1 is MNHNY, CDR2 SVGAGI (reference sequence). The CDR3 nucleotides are TGTGCCAGCAGTCCCAGTTTTTATGGTCCGGGAAGGAATGAAAAACTGTTTTTT. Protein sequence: CASSPSFYGPGRNEKLFF.

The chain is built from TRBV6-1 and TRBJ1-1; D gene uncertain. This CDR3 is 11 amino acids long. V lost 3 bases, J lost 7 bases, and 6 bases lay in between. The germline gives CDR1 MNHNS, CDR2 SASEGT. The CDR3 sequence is CASSDRGEAFF. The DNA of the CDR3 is TGTGCCAGCAGTGACCGAGGTGAAGCTTTCTTT.

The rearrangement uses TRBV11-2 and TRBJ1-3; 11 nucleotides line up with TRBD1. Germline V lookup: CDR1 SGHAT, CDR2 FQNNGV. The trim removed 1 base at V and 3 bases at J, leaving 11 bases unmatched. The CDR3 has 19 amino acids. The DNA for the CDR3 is TGTGCCAGCAGCTTAGTAAAGTCCGGGACAGGGGGTCTTGGAAACACCATATATTTT. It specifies CASSLVKSGTGGLGNTIYF. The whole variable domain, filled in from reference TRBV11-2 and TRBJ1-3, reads EAGVAQSPRYKIIEKRQSVAFWCNPISGHATLYWYQQILGQGPKLLIQFQNNGVVDDSQLPKDRFSAERLKGVDSTLKIQPAKLEDSAVYLCASSLVKSGTGGLGNTIYFGEGSWLTVV.

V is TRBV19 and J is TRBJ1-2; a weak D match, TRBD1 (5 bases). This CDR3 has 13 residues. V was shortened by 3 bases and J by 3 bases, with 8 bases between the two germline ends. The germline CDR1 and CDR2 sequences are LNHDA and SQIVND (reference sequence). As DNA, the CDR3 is TGTGCCAGTAGTATCAGCAGGGACTATGGCTACACCTTC. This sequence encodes CASSISRDYGYTF.

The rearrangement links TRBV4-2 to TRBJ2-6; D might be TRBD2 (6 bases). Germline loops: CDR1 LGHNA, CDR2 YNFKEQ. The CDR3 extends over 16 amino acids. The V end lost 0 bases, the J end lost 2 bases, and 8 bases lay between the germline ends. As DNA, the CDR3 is TGTGCCAGCAGCCAAGATTCGGGGGCTGGGGCCAACGTCCTGACTTTC. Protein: CASSQDSGAGANVLTF.

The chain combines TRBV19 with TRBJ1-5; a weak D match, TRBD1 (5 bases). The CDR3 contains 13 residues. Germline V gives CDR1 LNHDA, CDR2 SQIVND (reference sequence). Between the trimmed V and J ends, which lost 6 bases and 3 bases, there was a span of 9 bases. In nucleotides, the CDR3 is TGTGCCAGTAGACGGGACTTCAATCAGCCCCAGCATTTT. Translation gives CASRRDFNQPQHF.

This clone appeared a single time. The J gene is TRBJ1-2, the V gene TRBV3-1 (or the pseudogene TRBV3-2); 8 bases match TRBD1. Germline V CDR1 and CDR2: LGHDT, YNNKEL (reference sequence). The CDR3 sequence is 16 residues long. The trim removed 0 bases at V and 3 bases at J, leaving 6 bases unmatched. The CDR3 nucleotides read TGTGCCAGCAGCCAAGAATTGGGACAGGCTTACTATGGCTACACCTTC. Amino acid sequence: CASSQELGQAYYGYTF.

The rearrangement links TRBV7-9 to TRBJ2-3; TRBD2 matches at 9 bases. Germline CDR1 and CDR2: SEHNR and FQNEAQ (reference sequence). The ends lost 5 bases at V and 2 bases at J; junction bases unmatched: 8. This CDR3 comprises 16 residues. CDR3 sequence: CASSPRAGGATDTQYF. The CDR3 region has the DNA TGTGCCAGCAGCCCAAGAGCGGGGGGCGCCACAGATACGCAGTATTTT.

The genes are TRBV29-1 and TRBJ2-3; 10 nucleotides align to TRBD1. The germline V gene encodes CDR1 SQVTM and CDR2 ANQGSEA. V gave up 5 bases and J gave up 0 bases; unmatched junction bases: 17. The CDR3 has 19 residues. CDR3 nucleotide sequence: TGCAGCGTTCCACCCGGGACAGGGGACCCATCCTCTAGCACAGATACGCAGTATTTT. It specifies CSVPPGTGDPSSSTDTQYF.

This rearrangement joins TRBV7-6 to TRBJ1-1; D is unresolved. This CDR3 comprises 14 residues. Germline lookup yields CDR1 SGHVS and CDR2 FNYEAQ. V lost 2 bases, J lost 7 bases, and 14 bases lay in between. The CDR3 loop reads CASSLTDLNGEAFF. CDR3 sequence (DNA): TGTGCCAGCAGCTTAACTGATTTGAATGGTGAAGCTTTCTTT. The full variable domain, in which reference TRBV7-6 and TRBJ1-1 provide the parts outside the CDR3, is GAGVSQSPRYKVTKRGQDVALRCDPISGHVSLYWYRQALGQGPEFLTYFNYEAQQDKSGLPNDRFSAERPEGSISTLTIQRTEQRDSAMYRCASSLTDLNGEAFFGQGTRLTVV.

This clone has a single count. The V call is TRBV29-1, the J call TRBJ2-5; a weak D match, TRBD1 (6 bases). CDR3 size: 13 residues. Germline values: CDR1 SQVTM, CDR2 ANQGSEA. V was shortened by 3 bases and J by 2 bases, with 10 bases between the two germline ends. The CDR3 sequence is CSVEPGTQETQYF. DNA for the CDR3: TGCAGCGTTGAGCCCGGGACACAAGAGACCCAGTACTTC.

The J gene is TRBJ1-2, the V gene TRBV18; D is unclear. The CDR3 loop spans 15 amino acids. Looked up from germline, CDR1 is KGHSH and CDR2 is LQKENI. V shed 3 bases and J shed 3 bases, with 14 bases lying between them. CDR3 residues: CASSPLGKGDYGYTF. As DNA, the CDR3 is TGTGCCAGCTCACCTTTAGGAAAAGGAGACTATGGCTACACCTTC. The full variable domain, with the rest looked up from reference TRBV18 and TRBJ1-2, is NAGVMQNPRHLVRRRGQEARLRCSPMKGHSHVYWYRQLPEEGLKFMVYLQKENIIDESGMPKERFSAEFPKEGPSILRIQQVVRGDSAAYFCASSPLGKGDYGYTFGSGTRLTVV.

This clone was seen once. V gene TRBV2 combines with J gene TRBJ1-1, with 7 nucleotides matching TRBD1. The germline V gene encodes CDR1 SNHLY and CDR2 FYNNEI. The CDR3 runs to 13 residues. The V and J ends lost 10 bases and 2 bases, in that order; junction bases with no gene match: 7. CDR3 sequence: CATAGTANTEAFF. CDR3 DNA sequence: TGTGCCACTGCCGGGACAGCAAACACTGAAGCTTTCTTT.

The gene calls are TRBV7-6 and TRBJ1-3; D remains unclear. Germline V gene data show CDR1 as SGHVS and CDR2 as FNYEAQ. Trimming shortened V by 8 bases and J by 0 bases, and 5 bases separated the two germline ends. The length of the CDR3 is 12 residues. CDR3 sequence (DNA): TGTGCCAGCCGGGGCTCTGGAAACACCATATATTTT. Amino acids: CASRGSGNTIYF.

CDR3 in DNA: TGTGCTAGTGGTTTGCATAGCAGGGGGCCGGCTAATGAAAAACTGTTTTTT. Encoded protein: CASGLHSRGPANEKLFF. The chain is built from TRBV12-5 and TRBJ1-4, with TRBD1 matching over 8 bases. CDR3 size: 17 residues. Per the germline V gene, CDR1 is LGHNT and CDR2 is FRNRAP. V was clipped by 2 bases and J by 3 bases; unmatched bases: 8.

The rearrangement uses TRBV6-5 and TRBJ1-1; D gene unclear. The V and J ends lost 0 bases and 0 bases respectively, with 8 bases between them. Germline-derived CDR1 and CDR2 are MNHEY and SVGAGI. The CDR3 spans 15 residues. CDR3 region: CASSYSWSLNTEAFF. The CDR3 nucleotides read TGTGCCAGCAGTTACTCGTGGAGTTTGAACACTGAAGCTTTCTTT.

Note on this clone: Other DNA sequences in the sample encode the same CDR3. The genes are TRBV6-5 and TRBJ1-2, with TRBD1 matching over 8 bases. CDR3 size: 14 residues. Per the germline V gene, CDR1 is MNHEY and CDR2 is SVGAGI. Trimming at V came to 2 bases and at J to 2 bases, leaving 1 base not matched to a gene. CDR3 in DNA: TGTGCCAGCAGTTACCGGGACAGGAACTATGGCTACACCTTC. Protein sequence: CASSYRDRNYGYTF.

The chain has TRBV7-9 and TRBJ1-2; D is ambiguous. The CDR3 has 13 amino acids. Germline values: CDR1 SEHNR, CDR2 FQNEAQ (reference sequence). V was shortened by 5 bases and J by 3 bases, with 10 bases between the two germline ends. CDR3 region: CASSHSEDYGYTF. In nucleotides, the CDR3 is TGTGCCAGCAGCCATTCAGAGGACTATGGCTACACCTTC.

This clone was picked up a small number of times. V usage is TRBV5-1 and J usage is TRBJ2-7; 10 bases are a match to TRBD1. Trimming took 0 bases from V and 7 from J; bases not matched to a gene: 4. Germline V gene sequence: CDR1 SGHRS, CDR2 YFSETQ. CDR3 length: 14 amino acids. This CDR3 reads CASSLGQGAREQYF. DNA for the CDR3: TGCGCCAGCAGCTTGGGACAGGGGGCAAGGGAGCAGTACTTC. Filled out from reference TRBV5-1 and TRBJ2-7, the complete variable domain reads KAGVTQTPRYLIKTRGQQVTLSCSPISGHRSVSWYQQTPGQGLQFLFEYFSETQRNKGNFPGRFSGRQFSNSRSEMNVSTLELGDSALYLCASSLGQGAREQYFGPGTRLTVT.

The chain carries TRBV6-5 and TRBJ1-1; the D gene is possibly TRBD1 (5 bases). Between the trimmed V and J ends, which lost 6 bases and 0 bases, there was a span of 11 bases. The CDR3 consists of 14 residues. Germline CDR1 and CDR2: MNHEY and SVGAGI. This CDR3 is CASRLRQMNTEAFF. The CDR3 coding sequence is TGTGCCAGCAGACTAAGACAGATGAACACTGAAGCTTTCTTT.

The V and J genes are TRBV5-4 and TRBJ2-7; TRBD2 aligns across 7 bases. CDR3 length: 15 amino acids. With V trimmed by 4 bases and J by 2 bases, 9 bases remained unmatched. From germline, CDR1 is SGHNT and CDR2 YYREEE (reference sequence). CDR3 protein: CASSHRAGLTYEQYF. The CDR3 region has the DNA TGTGCCAGCAGCCATCGAGCGGGGTTGACCTACGAGCAGTACTTC. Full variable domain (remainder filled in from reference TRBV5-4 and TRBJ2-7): ETGVTQSPTHLIKTRGQQVTLRCSSQSGHNTVSWYQQALGQGPQFIFQYYREEENGRGNFPPRFSGLQFPNYSSELNVNALELDDSALYLCASSHRAGLTYEQYFGPGTRLTVT.

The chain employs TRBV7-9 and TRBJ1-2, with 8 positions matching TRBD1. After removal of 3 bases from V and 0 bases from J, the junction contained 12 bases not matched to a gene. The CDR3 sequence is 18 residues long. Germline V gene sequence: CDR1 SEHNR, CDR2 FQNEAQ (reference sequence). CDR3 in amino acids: CASSFPSDRATANYGYTF. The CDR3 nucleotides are TGTGCCAGCAGCTTCCCCTCGGACAGGGCCACTGCTAACTATGGCTACACCTTC.

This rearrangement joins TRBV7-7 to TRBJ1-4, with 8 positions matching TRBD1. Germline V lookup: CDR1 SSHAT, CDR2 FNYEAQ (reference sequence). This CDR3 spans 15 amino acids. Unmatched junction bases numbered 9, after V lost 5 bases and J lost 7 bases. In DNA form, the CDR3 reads TGTGCCAGCAGCCAAACCGGGACAGGAGGTGAAAAACTGTTTTTT. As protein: CASSQTGTGGEKLFF.